Shown below are 25 T cell receptor beta chains from a single sample sequenced in a study of cytomegalovirus exposure and HLA in healthy donors. Both 60 Vbeta primers and 13 Jbeta primers went into the PCR. The protocol was immunoSEQ multiplex PCR, while the TCRdb copy is restricted to in-frame clones and leaves out a portion. The sample has hundreds of thousands of clones; around 78% are singletons. Material: PBMCs. The receptor source for this set is a boy aged 10-17 years in good health and CMV-seronegative.

The CDR3 nucleotides are TGTGCCAGCAGGGGGATCCTACGGGGTAACTATGGCTACACCTTC. Residues: CASRGILRGNYGYTF. This chain connects TRBV6-1 to TRBJ1-2; no clear D. Germline assignment: CDR1 MNHNS and CDR2 SASEGT. CDR3 length: 15 amino acids. The ends were cut back, 6 bases at V and 1 base at J, with 15 bases in the middle.

CDR3 sequence (DNA): TGTGCCAGCAGTGAACTACTAGCGGAGGCCGGGGAGCTGTTTTTT. Encoded protein: CASSELLAEAGELFF. The chain couples TRBV6-1 to TRBJ2-2, with 8 bases fitting TRBD2. J lost 6 bases, V lost 2 bases, and 5 bases had no gene match. Per the germline V gene, CDR1 is MNHNS and CDR2 is SASEGT. The CDR3 is 15 amino acids.

The chain carries TRBV7-6 and TRBJ1-5; TRBD1 might be the D (6 bases). Germline V gene lookup returns CDR1 SGHVS and CDR2 FNYEAQ. This CDR3 has 15 amino acids. The germline V and J ends were trimmed by 1 base and 6 bases, with 13 bases remaining between them. The CDR3 DNA reads as TGTGCCAGCAGCTTAGGTCAGGGGTTCGCTCAGCCCCAGCATTTT. Translation: CASSLGQGFAQPQHF. Based on the CDR3 plus reference TRBV7-6 and TRBJ1-5, the full variable domain is GAGVSQSPRYKVTKRGQDVALRCDPISGHVSLYWYRQALGQGPEFLTYFNYEAQQDKSGLPNDRFSAERPEGSISTLTIQRTEQRDSAMYRCASSLGQGFAQPQHFGDGTRLSIL.

The rearrangement links TRBV2 to TRBJ1-2; D perhaps matches TRBD1 (6 bases). V was pared by 3 bases and J by 8 bases, with 16 bases between. There are 14 residues in the CDR3. CDR1 is SNHLY and CDR2 is FYNNEI in the germline V gene. This chain's CDR3 is CASSDGGAPGGYTF. The DNA for the CDR3 is TGTGCCAGCAGTGACGGGGGGGCGCCTGGGGGCTACACCTTC.

Only a few counts were recorded for this clone. The chain couples TRBV30 to TRBJ2-7, with TRBD1 matching over 7 bases. The CDR3 totals 13 residues. Looked up from germline, CDR1 is GTSNPN and CDR2 is SVGIG (reference sequence). V trimming: 5 bases; J trimming: 4 bases; junction bases outside the gene matches: 8. The CDR3 protein is CAWGPGGSYEQYF. CDR3 in DNA: TGTGCCTGGGGGCCAGGGGGATCGTACGAGCAGTACTTC.

As DNA, the CDR3 is TGTGCCAGCAGTGGAAGGGGGGGCCACCAAGAGACCCAGTACTTC. It yields the protein CASSGRGGHQETQYF. The chain couples TRBV7-3 to TRBJ2-5, with a weak D call TRBD2 (7 bases). Trimming removed 6 bases at V and 0 bases at J, with 14 bases between. Germline values: CDR1 SGHTA, CDR2 FQGTGA. The CDR3 loop spans 15 amino acids.

The rearrangement links TRBV5-1 to TRBJ1-1; TRBD1 matches at 7 bases. The CDR3 sequence is 18 residues long. Germline V lookup: CDR1 SGHRS, CDR2 YFSETQ. Trimming removed 0 bases from V and 0 bases from J; junction bases left unmatched: 11. The CDR3 DNA reads as TGCGCCAGCAGCTTGGTGTCGCCAGGGGGAAGCATGAACACTGAAGCTTTCTTT. It yields the protein CASSLVSPGGSMNTEAFF. Full variable domain (missing parts from reference TRBV5-1 and TRBJ1-1): KAGVTQTPRYLIKTRGQQVTLSCSPISGHRSVSWYQQTPGQGLQFLFEYFSETQRNKGNFPGRFSGRQFSNSRSEMNVSTLELGDSALYLCASSLVSPGGSMNTEAFFGQGTRLTVV.

This clone showed up just a few times. The chain carries TRBV5-8 and TRBJ1-1; a possible D gene is TRBD1 (5 bases). This CDR3 is 13 amino acids long. The V end lost 7 bases, the J end lost 1 base, and 11 bases lay between the germline ends. Germline-derived CDR1 and CDR2 are SGHTS and YDEGEE. The CDR3 DNA follows: TGTGCCAGCGGGAGGGACGGGAACACTGAAGCTTTCTTT. This encodes CASGRDGNTEAFF.

This clone was counted between two and nine times. The chain joins TRBV7-9 to TRBJ2-2; 7 nucleotides match TRBD1. In germline, CDR1 is SEHNR, CDR2 FQNEAQ (reference sequence). This CDR3 region has 17 residues. J was trimmed by 2 bases and V by 2 bases; bases with no gene match: 8. CDR3 sequence reads: CASSLTGAPINTGELFF. The CDR3 nucleotides are TGTGCCAGCAGCTTAACAGGGGCTCCTATAAACACCGGGGAGCTGTTTTTT.

This chain joins TRBV11-3 and TRBJ2-3; D is unresolved. The CDR3 runs 14 residues. V was trimmed by 3 bases and J by 4 bases, leaving 11 bases between them. CDR1 SGHNT and CDR2 YENEEA come from the germline V gene. DNA for the CDR3: TGTGCCAGCAGCTTCATTTCGGGTCCAGATACGCAGTATTTT. This codes for CASSFISGPDTQYF.

This rearrangement joins TRBV7-9 to TRBJ1-3; D gene uncertain. The CDR3 loop spans 14 amino acids. V lost 2 bases and J 8 bases, leaving 13 bases between the germline ends. The germline gives CDR1 SEHNR, CDR2 FQNEAQ (reference sequence). The CDR3 spells CASSLPQPGDTIYF. CDR3 DNA: TGTGCCAGCAGCTTACCCCAGCCCGGAGACACCATATATTTT.

This clone was observed a few times. This rearrangement joins TRBV6-4 to TRBJ2-1; 7 nucleotides align to TRBD1. Trimming removed 3 bases from V and 6 bases from J; junction bases left unmatched: 11. The CDR3 covers 16 residues. In germline, CDR1 is MRHNA, CDR2 SNTAGT. The CDR3 sequence is CASSDIGDSPSNEQFF. The CDR3 bases are TGTGCCAGCAGTGATATAGGGGACAGCCCCTCCAATGAGCAGTTCTTC.

The chain joins TRBV7-9 to TRBJ1-1; 8 bases agree with TRBD1. Germline assignment: CDR1 SEHNR and CDR2 FQNEAQ (reference sequence). V trimming: 5 bases; J trimming: 4 bases; junction bases outside the gene matches: 6. This CDR3 is built from 14 residues. CDR3 bases: TGTGCCAGCAGCCAAGGACAGGGACGCACTGAAGCTTTCTTT. This gives the protein CASSQGQGRTEAFF.

The chain uses TRBV10-2 and TRBJ1-1; TRBD1 matches 8 bases. The CDR3 totals 15 residues. Germline CDR1 reads WSHSY; CDR2 reads SAAADI. With V trimmed by 1 base and J by 4 bases, 5 bases remained unmatched. The CDR3 loop is CASSELQGVITEAFF. The CDR3 nucleotides are TGCGCCAGCAGTGAGTTACAGGGGGTTATCACTGAAGCTTTCTTT.

The V and J genes are TRBV7-9 and TRBJ1-2, with 10 bases fitting TRBD1. The CDR3 contains 15 residues. The V and J ends lost 5 bases and 8 bases, in that order; junction bases with no gene match: 11. Germline loops: CDR1 SEHNR, CDR2 FQNEAQ (reference sequence). The CDR3 DNA reads as TGTGCCAGCAGCCCCTATCGACAGGGGGCGCCGGGCTACACCTTC. Protein: CASSPYRQGAPGYTF.

The rearrangement uses TRBV10-3 and TRBJ2-7; 9 bases align to TRBD2. J gave up 7 bases and V 10 bases, and 23 bases lay outside the gene matches. The CDR3 is 17 residues long. Germline V gene data show CDR1 as ENHRY and CDR2 as SYGVKD. Here the CDR3 DNA reads TGTGCCACAGCGCGTAGCGGGAGCCCCAAGGATGGTGTTGAGCAGTACTTC. This translates into CATARSGSPKDGVEQYF.

This chain links TRBV9 with TRBJ2-7; TRBD1 might be the D (5 bases). The CDR3 has 15 amino acids. The ends were cut back, 0 bases at V and 3 bases at J, with 13 bases in the middle. CDR1 is SGDLS, CDR2 YYNGEE, per germline. As DNA, the CDR3 is TGTGCCAGCAGCGTAGGGTCAGGGTCCGGCTACGAGCAGTACTTC. Amino acid sequence: CASSVGSGSGYEQYF.

This chain links TRBV6-1 with TRBJ2-5, with 8 bases aligning to TRBD1. The end of the DNA aligns better with TRBJ2-7, so the J call may be wrong. Germline CDR1 MNHNS, CDR2 SASEGT. The CDR3 is made up of 14 amino acids. The CDR3 here is CASSAQGATYEQYF. CDR3 sequence (DNA): TGTGCCAGCAGTGCCCAGGGGGCGACCTACGAGCAGTACTTC.

This chain uses TRBV2 with TRBJ2-3; 7 nucleotides align to TRBD1. Trimming took 11 bases from V and 2 from J; bases not matched to a gene: 10. The CDR3 covers 14 residues. Per the germline V gene, CDR1 is SNHLY and CDR2 is FYNNEI. This CDR3 reads CASRTGAHTDTQYF. The CDR3 nucleotides read TGTGCCTCCCGAACAGGGGCCCACACAGATACGCAGTATTTT.

The chain recombines TRBV6-5 with TRBJ1-5, with a tentative D call TRBD1 (5 bases). CDR1 is MNHEY, CDR2 SVGAGI, per germline. This CDR3 is built from 14 residues. The V gene lost 4 bases and the J gene lost 3 bases, with 10 bases spanning the gap. In nucleotides, the CDR3 is TGTGCCAGCAGTTCCCCAGGGTACAATCAGCCCCAGCATTTT. This translates into CASSSPGYNQPQHF.

This chain uses TRBV30 with TRBJ1-4; 8 bases are a match to TRBD1. CDR3 length: 12 residues. Germline-derived CDR1 and CDR2 are GTSNPN and SVGIG (reference sequence). V lost 5 bases, J lost 7 bases, and 3 bases stayed unmatched. This CDR3 is CAWSTGAEKLFF. In DNA, the CDR3 is TGTGCCTGGTCGACAGGGGCTGAAAAACTGTTTTTT.

The rearrangement uses TRBV2 and TRBJ2-7; a possible D gene is TRBD2 (6 bases). This CDR3 is built from 14 residues. Per germline, CDR1 SNHLY and CDR2 FYNNEI. V lost 4 bases, J lost 6 bases, and 16 bases lay in between. CDR3 nucleotide sequence: TGTGCCAGCAGTGTGCAGAGCGCGGGACGCGAGCAGTACTTC. Residues: CASSVQSAGREQYF. Full variable domain (rest looked up from reference TRBV2 and TRBJ2-7): EPEVTQTPSHQVTQMGQEVILRCVPISNHLYFYWYRQILGQKVEFLVSFYNNEISEKSEIFDDQFSVERPDGSNFTLKIRSTKLEDSAMYFCASSVQSAGREQYFGPGTRLTVT.

The chain has TRBV7-9 and TRBJ2-1, with 9 bases that match TRBD1. The germline V gene encodes CDR1 SEHNR and CDR2 FQNEAQ (reference sequence). J was trimmed by 5 bases and V by 1 base; bases with no gene match: 6. This CDR3 has 16 residues. The CDR3 region has the DNA TGTGCCAGCAGCTTAGACACGGGACAGGGAAACAATGAGCAGTTCTTC. Its protein is CASSLDTGQGNNEQFF.

The table lists this clone with a few counts. The chain uses TRBV6-1 and TRBJ1-4; 8 nucleotides agree with TRBD1. CDR1 and CDR2 from the germline V gene are MNHNS and SASEGT. The junction had 8 bases not matched to a gene; V was cut back by 3 bases and J by 8 bases. The CDR3 extends over 15 amino acids. CDR3: CASSDQTGAGEKLFF. The CDR3, as DNA: TGTGCCAGCAGTGACCAGACAGGGGCGGGAGAAAAACTGTTTTTT.

V usage is TRBV4-2 and J usage is TRBJ2-3; D is uncertain. The CDR3 runs to 15 residues. CDR1 is LGHNA and CDR2 is YNFKEQ in the germline V gene. With 2 bases removed from V and 1 base from J, the gap between germline ends came to 10 bases. The CDR3 nucleotides are TGTGCCAGCAGCCAACTTGACTCTGGCACAGATACGCAGTATTTT. Protein sequence: CASSQLDSGTDTQYF.